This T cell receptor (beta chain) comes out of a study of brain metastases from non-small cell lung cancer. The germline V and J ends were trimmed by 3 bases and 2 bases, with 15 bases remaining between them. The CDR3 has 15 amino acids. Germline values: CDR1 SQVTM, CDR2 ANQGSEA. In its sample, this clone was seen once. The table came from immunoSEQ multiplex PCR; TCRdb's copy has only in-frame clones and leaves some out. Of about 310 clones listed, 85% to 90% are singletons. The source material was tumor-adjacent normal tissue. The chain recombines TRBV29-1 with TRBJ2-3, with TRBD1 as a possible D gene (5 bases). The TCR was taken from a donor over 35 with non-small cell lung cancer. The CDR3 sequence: CSVDYLGQITDTQYF. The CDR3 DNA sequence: TGCAGCGTTGATTATCTGGGGCAGATCACAGATACGCAGTATTTT.